Listed below are T cell receptor beta chains from one sample, sequenced in a study of breast tumors, draining lymph nodes, adjacent tissues. TCRdb re-analysed the multiplex PCR reads in MiXCR, keeping a single row per CDR3 protein. Of approximately 22,000 distinct CDR3 sequences listed, 45% to 65% are singletons. Material: breast tumor tissue. The receptors were sampled from a female donor with breast cancer. Some clones in this sample may be carry-over from other donors' samples. Each CDR3 is given with its conserved first and last residue. Fields, in order: J gene, V gene, clone size, D gene, CDR3 protein, CDR3 DNA. The D gene is left open where the match is weak. Clone size appears in some rows only: once, few, many, or a class for an expanded clone.

>TRBJ2-1|TRBV11-2|-|TRBD2
CASSRRTSSYGISYNGQFF
TGTGCCAGCAGTCGAAGGACTAGCTCGTACGGAATCTCCTACAATGGGCAGTTCTTC
>TRBJ2-7|TRBV20-1|medium-sized|-
CSVFDTGKANEQYF
TGCAGTGTTTTCGATACAGGGAAGGCCAACGAGCAGTACTTC
>TRBJ2-3|TRBV6-2/TRBV6-3|-|TRBD2
CASSDSAGGPNTQYF
TGTGCCAGCAGTGACTCAGCGGGGGGGCCGAATACGCAGTATTTT
>TRBJ2-3|TRBV6-5|-|-
CASSYSIGGGDTQYF
TGTGCCAGCAGTTACTCGATTGGTGGCGGAGATACGCAGTATTTT
>TRBJ2-7|TRBV29-1|-|TRBD1
CSADRGDEQYF
TGCAGCGCAGACAGGGGCGACGAGCAGTACTTC
>TRBJ2-2|TRBV18|-|-
CASSPPRGQDTGELFF
TGTGCCAGCTCACCACCGCGGGGGCAGGACACCGGGGAGCTGTTTTTT
>TRBJ1-1|TRBV10-3|many|TRBD1
CATQGQGGFSNTEAFF
TGTGCCACCCAGGGACAGGGCGGGTTCTCTAACACTGAAGCTTTCTTT
>TRBJ2-2|TRBV3-1|many|-
CASSSTGTGELFF
TGTGCCAGCAGTTCCACGGGTACCGGGGAGCTGTTTTTT
>TRBJ2-2|TRBV7-3|large|-
CASSLFSAAGELFF
TGTGCCAGCAGCTTATTTAGCGCTGCCGGGGAGCTGTTTTTT
>TRBJ2-5|TRBV20-1|-|-
CSAPGLRRGTQYF
TGCAGTGCCCCGGGACTCCGACGGGGGACCCAGTACTTC
>TRBJ1-6|TRBV12-3/TRBV12-4|-|TRBD1
CASSLGTGPSPLHF
TGTGCCAGCAGTTTGGGGACAGGGCCCTCACCCCTCCACTTT
>TRBJ2-3|TRBV9|-|-
CASSVGWTSDTQYF
TGTGCCAGCAGCGTAGGGTGGACTTCAGATACGCAGTATTTT
>TRBJ2-1|TRBV27|many|-
CASRSGGVSNEQFF
TGTGCCAGCAGGTCTGGCGGCGTCAGCAATGAGCAGTTCTTC
>TRBJ1-1|TRBV12-3/TRBV12-4|-|-
CASSFYKNTEAFF
TGTGCCAGCAGTTTTTATAAGAACACTGAAGCTTTCTTT
>TRBJ2-3|TRBV20-1|few|-
CSAADHTDTQYF
TGCAGTGCCGCGGACCACACAGATACGCAGTATTTT
>TRBJ1-2|TRBV18|-|-
CASSTGRSDGYTF
TGTGCCAGCTCAACAGGGAGAAGCGATGGCTACACCTTC
>TRBJ1-2|TRBV6-5|many|-
CASSKTTSWSGYTF
TGTGCCAGCAGTAAGACCACCTCATGGTCCGGCTACACCTTC
>TRBJ2-5|TRBV10-3|-|TRBD2
CAISDPGLGETQYF
TGTGCCATCAGTGATCCGGGACTAGGCGAGACCCAGTACTTC
>TRBJ2-1|TRBV7-2|many|-
CASRTGLSSYNEQFF
TGTGCCAGCAGAACAGGTTTGAGCTCCTACAATGAGCAGTTCTTC
>TRBJ1-6|TRBV5-4|once|-
CASSLVNSPLHF
TGTGCCAGCAGCTTGGTTAATTCACCCCTCCACTTT
>TRBJ2-5|TRBV20-1|-|TRBD1
CSARDLGSRGQGSETQYF
TGCAGTGCTAGAGATTTGGGATCGCGGGGACAGGGTTCGGAGACCCAGTACTTC
>TRBJ2-1|TRBV9|medium-sized|-
CASSVGAGLFNEQFF
TGTGCCAGCAGCGTAGGTGCAGGACTTTTCAATGAGCAGTTCTTC
>TRBJ2-7|TRBV6-5|-|TRBD1
CASSSGGPYEQYF
TGTGCCAGCAGTTCAGGGGGTCCCTACGAGCAGTACTTC
>TRBJ2-3|TRBV20-1|few|-
CSVGSPTDTQYF
TGCAGTGTTGGATCCCCCACAGATACGCAGTATTTT
>TRBJ2-2|TRBV6-1|-|-
CATPGMRMATPSVRELFF
-
>TRBJ2-3|TRBV24-1|-|TRBD2
CATSDRAGGDTQYF
TGTGCCACCAGTGATCGCGCGGGGGGCGATACGCAGTATTTT
>TRBJ1-3|TRBV7-9|-|TRBD1
CASSLAGQGENTIYF
TGTGCCAGCAGCTTAGCAGGACAGGGGGAGAACACCATATATTTT
>TRBJ1-1|TRBV28|-|-
CASSVWVMEAGRPEAFF
TGTGCCAGCAGTGTTTGGGTGATGGAGGCGGGGCGTCCTGAAGCTTTCTTT
>TRBJ2-5|TRBV5-6|medium-sized|TRBD2
CASRSYGGREETQYF
TGTGCCAGCAGGAGTTATGGCGGGAGGGAGGAGACCCAGTACTTC
>TRBJ1-2|TRBV10-3|-|-
CAISERTDIYGYTF
TGTGCCATCAGTGAACGAACAGACATCTATGGCTACACCTTC
>TRBJ1-2|TRBV2|once|-
CASSDWSIYGYTF
TGTGCCAGCAGTGATTGGTCTATCTATGGCTACACCTTC
>TRBJ2-5|TRBV7-6|many|TRBD1
CASSSQGAMGQETQYF
TGTGCCAGCAGCTCGCAGGGGGCAATGGGGCAAGAGACCCAGTACTTC
>TRBJ2-2|TRBV7-2|once|TRBD2
CASSGWTSLTGELFF
TGTGCCAGCAGCGGCTGGACTAGCCTCACCGGGGAGCTGTTTTTT
>TRBJ2-3|TRBV19|-|-
CASMGRLTDTQYF
TGTGCCAGTATGGGGCGGCTCACAGATACGCAGTATTTT
>TRBJ2-7|TRBV27|many|TRBD1
CASREGQGYYEQYF
TGTGCCAGCAGGGAGGGACAGGGGTACTACGAGCAGTACTTC
>TRBJ2-2|TRBV12-3/TRBV12-4|-|TRBD1
CASRRQGTGELFF
TGTGCCAGCAGGAGACAGGGGACCGGGGAGCTGTTTTTT
>TRBJ2-2|TRBV7-9|-|-
CASSPRGRGDTGELFF
TGTGCCAGCAGCCCTAGGGGTCGCGGGGACACCGGGGAGCTGTTTTTT
>TRBJ1-2|TRBV18|many|-
CASSPPRGSEANYGYTF
TGTGCCAGCTCACCCCCGCGGGGGTCTGAAGCTAACTATGGCTACACCTTC
>TRBJ1-6|TRBV6-6|-|-
CASIDGKNSPLHF
TGTGCCAGCATTGACGGAAAGAATTCACCCCTCCACTTT
>TRBJ1-4|TRBV19|many|-
CASSSRDGNEKLFF
TGTGCCAGTAGTAGCCGGGACGGTAATGAAAAACTGTTTTTT